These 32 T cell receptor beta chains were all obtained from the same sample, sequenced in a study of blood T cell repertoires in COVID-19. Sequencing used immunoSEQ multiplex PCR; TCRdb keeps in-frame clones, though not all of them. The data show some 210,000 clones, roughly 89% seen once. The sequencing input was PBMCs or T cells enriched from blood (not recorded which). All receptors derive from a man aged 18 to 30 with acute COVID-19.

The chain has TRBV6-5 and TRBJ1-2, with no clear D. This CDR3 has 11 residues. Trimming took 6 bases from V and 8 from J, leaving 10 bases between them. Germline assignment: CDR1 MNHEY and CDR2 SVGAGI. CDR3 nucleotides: TGTGCCAGCAGCTCTAACAGCGGCTACACCTTC. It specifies CASSSNSGYTF.

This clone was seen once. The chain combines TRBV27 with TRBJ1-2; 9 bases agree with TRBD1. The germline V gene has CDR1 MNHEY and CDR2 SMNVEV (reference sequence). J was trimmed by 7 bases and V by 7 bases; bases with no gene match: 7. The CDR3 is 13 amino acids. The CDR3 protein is CASTLQGATGYTF. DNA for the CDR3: TGTGCCAGCACCCTACAGGGGGCGACTGGCTACACCTTC.

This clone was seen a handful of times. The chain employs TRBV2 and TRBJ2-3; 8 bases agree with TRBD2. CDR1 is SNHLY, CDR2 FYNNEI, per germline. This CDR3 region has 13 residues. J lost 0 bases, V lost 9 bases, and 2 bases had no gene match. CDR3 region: CARSGSSTDTQYF. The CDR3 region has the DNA TGTGCCAGGAGCGGGAGTAGCACAGATACGCAGTATTTT.

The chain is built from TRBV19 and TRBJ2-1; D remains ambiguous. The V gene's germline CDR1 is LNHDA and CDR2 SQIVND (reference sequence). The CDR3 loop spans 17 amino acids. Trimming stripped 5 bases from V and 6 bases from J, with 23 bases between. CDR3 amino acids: CASSLRSLTMESNEQFF. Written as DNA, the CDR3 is TGTGCCAGTAGTTTACGTAGCCTGACGATGGAGTCCAATGAGCAGTTCTTC.

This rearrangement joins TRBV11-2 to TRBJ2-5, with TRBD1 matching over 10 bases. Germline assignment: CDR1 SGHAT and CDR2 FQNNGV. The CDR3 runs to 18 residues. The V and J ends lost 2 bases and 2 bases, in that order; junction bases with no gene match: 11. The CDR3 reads CASSLRQGARLEQETQYF. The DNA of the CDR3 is TGTGCCAGCAGCTTAAGACAGGGGGCGCGGCTGGAGCAAGAGACCCAGTACTTC.

CDR3 DNA sequence: TGTGCCAGCATTGGGAGGATCCTCTATGGCTACACCTTC. It yields the protein CASIGRILYGYTF. The chain joins TRBV14 to TRBJ1-2; D is ambiguous. Trimming stripped 7 bases from V and 4 bases from J, with 13 bases between. The CDR3 loop spans 13 amino acids. Germline V gene lookup returns CDR1 SGHDN and CDR2 FVKESK. Based on the CDR3 plus reference TRBV14 and TRBJ1-2, the full variable domain is EAGVTQFPSHSVIEKGQTVTLRCDPISGHDNLYWYRRVMGKEIKFLLHFVKESKQDESGMPNNRFLAERTGGTYSTLKVQPAELEDSGVYFCASIGRILYGYTFGSGTRLTVV.

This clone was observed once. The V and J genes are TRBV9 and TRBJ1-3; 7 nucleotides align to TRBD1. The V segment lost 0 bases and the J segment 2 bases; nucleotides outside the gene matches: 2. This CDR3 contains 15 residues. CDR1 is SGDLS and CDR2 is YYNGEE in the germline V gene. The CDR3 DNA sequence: TGTGCCAGCAGCGTAGAAGGGGGCCCTGGAAACACCATATATTTT. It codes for CASSVEGGPGNTIYF.

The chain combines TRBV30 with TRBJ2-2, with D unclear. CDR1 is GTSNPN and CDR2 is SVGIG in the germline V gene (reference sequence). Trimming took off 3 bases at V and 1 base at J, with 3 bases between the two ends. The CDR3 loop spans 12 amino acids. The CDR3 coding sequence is TGTGCCTGGAGACTGAACACCGGGGAGCTGTTTTTT. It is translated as CAWRLNTGELFF.

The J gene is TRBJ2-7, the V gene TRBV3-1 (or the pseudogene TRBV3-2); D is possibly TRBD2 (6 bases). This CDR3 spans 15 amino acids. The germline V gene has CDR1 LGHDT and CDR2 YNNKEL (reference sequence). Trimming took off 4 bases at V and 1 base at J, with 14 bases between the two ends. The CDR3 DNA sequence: TGTGCCAGCAGCCTCGGGACTCCCGGGTCCTACGAGCAGTACTTC. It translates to CASSLGTPGSYEQYF.

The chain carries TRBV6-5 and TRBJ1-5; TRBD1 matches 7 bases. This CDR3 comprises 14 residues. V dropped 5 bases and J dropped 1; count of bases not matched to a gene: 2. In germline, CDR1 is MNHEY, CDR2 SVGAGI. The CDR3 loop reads CASSTDRSNQPQHF. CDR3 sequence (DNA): TGTGCCAGCAGTACGGACAGGAGCAATCAGCCCCAGCATTTT.

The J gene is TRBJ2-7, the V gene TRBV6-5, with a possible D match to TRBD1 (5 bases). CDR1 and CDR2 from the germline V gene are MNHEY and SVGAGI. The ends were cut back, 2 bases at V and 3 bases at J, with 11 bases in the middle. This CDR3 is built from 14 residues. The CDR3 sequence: CASSYGQGIYEQYF. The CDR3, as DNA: TGTGCCAGCAGTTACGGGCAGGGCATCTACGAGCAGTACTTC.

CDR3 in amino acids: CASNGAGGPWEQFF. The CDR3 DNA reads TGTGCCAGCAATGGGGCGGGAGGGCCGTGGGAGCAGTTCTTC. The gene calls are TRBV6-5 and TRBJ2-1, with 9 bases identical to TRBD2. Germline lookup yields CDR1 MNHEY and CDR2 SVGAGI. This CDR3 is 14 amino acids long. V shed 7 bases and J 10 bases; nucleotides not matched to a gene: 11.

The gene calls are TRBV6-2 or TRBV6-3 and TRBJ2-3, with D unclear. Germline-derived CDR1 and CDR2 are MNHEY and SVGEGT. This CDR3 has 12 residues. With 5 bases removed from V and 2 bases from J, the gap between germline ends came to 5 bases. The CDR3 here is CASSQLTDTQYF. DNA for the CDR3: TGTGCCAGCAGTCAACTCACAGATACGCAGTATTTT.

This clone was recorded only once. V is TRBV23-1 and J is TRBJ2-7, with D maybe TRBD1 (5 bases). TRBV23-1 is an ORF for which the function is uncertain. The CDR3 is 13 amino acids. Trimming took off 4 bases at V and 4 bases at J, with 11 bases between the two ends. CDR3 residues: CASSPGLAYEQYF. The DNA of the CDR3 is TGCGCCAGCAGTCCAGGGTTGGCGTACGAGCAGTACTTC.

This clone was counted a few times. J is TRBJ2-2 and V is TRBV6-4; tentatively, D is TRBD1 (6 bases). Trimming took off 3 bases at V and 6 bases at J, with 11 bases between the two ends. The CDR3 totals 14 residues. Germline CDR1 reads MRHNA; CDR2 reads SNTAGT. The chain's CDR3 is CASSEGASAGELFF. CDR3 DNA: TGTGCCAGCAGTGAGGGGGCGTCGGCCGGGGAGCTGTTTTTT.

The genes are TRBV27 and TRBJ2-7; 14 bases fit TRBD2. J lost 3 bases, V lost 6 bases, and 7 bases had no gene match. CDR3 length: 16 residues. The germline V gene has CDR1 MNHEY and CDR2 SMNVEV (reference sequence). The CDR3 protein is CASRPIGLAGGYEQYF. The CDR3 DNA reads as TGTGCCAGCAGACCCATTGGACTAGCGGGAGGCTACGAGCAGTACTTC.

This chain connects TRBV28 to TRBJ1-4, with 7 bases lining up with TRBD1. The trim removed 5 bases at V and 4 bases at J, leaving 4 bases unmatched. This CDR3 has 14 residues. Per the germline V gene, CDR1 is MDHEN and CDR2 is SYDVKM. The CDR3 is CASSLDRDNEKLFF. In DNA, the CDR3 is TGTGCCAGCAGTCTCGACAGGGATAATGAAAAACTGTTTTTT.

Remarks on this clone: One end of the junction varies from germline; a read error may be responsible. CDR3 bases: TGTGCCAGCACCTTCGGGAGGACTAGCGGGGTTATCTTC. Protein product: CASTFGRTSGVIF. The chain is built from TRBV12-3 or TRBV12-4 and TRBJ2-1; 12 bases fit TRBD2. This CDR3 spans 13 amino acids.

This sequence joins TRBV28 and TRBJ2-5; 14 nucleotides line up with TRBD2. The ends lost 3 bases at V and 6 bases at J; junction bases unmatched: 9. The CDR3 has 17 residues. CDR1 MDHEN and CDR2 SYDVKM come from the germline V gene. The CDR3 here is CASSFQGLAGVEKTQYF. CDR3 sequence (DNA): TGTGCCAGCAGTTTTCAGGGACTAGCGGGAGTTGAAAAGACCCAGTACTTC.

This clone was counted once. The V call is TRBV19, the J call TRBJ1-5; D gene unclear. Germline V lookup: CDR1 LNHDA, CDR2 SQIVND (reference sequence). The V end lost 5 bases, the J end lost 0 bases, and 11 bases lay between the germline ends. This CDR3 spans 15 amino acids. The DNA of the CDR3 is TGTGCCAGTAGTCAGAGGTCATATAGCAATCAGCCCCAGCATTTT. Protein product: CASSQRSYSNQPQHF.

The CDR3 reads CASSIAGGSTDTQYF. The CDR3 bases are TGTGCTAGTTCCATAGCGGGAGGAAGTACAGATACGCAGTATTTT. The V and J genes are TRBV12-5 and TRBJ2-3, with TRBD2 identical over 10 bases. Per the germline V gene, CDR1 is LGHNT and CDR2 is FRNRAP. Germline trimming cut 8 bases from V and 3 bases from J; bases unmatched to any gene: 8. The CDR3 extends over 15 amino acids.

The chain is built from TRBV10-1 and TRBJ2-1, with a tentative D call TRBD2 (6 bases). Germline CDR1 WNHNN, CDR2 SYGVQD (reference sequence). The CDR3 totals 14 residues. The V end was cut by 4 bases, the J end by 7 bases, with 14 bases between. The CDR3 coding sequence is TGCGCCAGCAGTGGGGGGAGGCTCGGGAATGAGCAGTTCTTC. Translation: CASSGGRLGNEQFF.

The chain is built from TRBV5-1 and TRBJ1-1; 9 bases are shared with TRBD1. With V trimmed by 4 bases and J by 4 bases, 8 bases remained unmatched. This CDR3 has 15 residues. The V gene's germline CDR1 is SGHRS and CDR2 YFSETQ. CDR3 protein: CASSPLTGGSTEAFF. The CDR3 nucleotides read TGCGCCAGCAGCCCCTTGACAGGGGGGTCCACTGAAGCTTTCTTT.

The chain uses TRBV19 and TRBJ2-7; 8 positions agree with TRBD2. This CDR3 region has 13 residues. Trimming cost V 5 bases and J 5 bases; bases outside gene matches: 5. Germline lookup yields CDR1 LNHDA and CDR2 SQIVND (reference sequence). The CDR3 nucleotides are TGTGCCAGTAGTCGGGAGGGCGTAGACGAGCAGTACTTC. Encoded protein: CASSREGVDEQYF.

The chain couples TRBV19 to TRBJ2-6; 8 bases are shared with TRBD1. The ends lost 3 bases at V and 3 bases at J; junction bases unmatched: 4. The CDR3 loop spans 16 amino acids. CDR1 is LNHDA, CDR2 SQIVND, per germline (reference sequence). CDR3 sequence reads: CASSIGTGDGANVLTF. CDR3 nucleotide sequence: TGTGCCAGTAGTATTGGGACAGGCGATGGGGCCAACGTCCTGACTTTC.

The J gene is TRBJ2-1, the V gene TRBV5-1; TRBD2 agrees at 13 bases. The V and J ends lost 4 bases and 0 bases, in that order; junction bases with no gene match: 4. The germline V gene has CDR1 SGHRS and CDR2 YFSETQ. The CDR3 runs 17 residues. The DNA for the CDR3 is TGCGCCAGCAGCCCGGGACTAGCGGGGATCTCCTACAATGAGCAGTTCTTC. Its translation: CASSPGLAGISYNEQFF.

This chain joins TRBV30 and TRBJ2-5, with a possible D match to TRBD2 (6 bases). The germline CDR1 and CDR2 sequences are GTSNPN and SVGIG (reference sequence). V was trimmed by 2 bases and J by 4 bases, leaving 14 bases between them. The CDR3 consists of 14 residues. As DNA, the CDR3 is TGTGCCTGGAGTTCCGGGGGAGCGGGAGAGACCCAGTACTTC. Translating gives CAWSSGGAGETQYF.

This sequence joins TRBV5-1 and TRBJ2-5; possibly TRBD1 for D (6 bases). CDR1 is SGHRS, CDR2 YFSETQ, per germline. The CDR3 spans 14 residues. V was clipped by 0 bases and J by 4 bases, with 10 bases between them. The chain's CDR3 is CASSLGGTLETQYF. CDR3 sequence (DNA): TGCGCCAGCAGCTTGGGTGGGACACTAGAGACCCAGTACTTC.

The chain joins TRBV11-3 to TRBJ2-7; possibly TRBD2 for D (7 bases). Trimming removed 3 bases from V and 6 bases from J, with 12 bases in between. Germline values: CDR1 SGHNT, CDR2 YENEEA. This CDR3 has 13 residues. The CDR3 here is CASSLGGAAEQYF. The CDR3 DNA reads TGTGCCAGCAGCTTGGGGGGGGCGGCCGAGCAGTACTTC.

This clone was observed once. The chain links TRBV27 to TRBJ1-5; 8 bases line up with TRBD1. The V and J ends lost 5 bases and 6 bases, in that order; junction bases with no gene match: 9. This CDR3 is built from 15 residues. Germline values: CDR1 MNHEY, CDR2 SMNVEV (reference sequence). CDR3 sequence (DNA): TGTGCCAGCAGTACTACAGGGGGACCCGGTCAGCCCCAGCATTTT. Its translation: CASSTTGGPGQPQHF.

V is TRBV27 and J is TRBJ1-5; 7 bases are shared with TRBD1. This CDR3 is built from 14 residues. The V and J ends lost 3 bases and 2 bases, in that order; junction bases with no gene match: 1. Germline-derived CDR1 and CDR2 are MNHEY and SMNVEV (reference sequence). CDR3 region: CASSFGQGNQPQHF. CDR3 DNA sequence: TGTGCCAGCAGTTTCGGACAGGGCAATCAGCCCCAGCATTTT.

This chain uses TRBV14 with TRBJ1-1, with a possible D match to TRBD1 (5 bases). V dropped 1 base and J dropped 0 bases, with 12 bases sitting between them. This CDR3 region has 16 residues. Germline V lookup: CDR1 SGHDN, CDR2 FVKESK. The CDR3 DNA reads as TGTGCCAGCAGCCAAGTCGGGGGTGCGTTGAACACTGAAGCTTTCTTT. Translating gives CASSQVGGALNTEAFF. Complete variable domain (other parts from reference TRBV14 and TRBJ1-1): EAGVTQFPSHSVIEKGQTVTLRCDPISGHDNLYWYRRVMGKEIKFLLHFVKESKQDESGMPNNRFLAERTGGTYSTLKVQPAELEDSGVYFCASSQVGGALNTEAFFGQGTRLTVV.